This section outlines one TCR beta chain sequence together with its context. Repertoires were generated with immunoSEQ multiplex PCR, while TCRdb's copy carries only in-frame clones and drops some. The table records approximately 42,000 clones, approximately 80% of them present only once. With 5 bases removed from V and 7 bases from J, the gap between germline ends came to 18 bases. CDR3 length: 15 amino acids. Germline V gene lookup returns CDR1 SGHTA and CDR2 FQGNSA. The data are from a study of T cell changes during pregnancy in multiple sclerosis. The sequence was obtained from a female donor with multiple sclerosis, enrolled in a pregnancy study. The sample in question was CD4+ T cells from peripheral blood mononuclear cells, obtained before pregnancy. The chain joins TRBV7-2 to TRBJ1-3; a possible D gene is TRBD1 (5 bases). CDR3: CASSPEGQGRNTIYF. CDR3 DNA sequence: TGTGCCAGCAGCCCCGAAGGGCAGGGCCGGAACACCATATATTTT.